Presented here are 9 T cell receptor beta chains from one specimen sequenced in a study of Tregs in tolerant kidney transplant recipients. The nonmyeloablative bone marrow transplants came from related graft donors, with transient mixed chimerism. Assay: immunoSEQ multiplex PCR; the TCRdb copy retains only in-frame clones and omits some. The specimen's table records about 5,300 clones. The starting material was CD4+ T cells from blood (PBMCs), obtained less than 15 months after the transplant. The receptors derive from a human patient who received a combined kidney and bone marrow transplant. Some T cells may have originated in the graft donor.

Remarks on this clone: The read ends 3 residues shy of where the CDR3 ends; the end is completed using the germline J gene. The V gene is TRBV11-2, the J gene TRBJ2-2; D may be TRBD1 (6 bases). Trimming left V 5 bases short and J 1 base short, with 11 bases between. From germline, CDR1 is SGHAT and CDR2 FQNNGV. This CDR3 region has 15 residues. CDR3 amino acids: CASSRGGRNTGELFF. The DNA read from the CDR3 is TGTGCCAGCAGCAGAGGGGGTAGGAACACCGGGGAG. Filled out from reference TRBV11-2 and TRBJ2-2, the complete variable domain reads EAGVAQSPRYKIIEKRQSVAFWCNPISGHATLYWYQQILGQGPKLLIQFQNNGVVDDSQLPKDRFSAERLKGVDSTLKIQPAKLEDSAVYLCASSRGGRNTGELFFGEGSRLTVL.

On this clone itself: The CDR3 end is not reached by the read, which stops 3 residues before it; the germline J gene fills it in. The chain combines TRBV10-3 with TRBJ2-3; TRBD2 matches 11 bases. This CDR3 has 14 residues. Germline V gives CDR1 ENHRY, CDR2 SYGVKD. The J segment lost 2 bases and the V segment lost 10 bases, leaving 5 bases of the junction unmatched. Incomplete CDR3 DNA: TGTGCCACCGGACTAGCGGGTCACACAGATACG. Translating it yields CATGLAGHTDT. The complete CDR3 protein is CATGLAGHTDTQYF.

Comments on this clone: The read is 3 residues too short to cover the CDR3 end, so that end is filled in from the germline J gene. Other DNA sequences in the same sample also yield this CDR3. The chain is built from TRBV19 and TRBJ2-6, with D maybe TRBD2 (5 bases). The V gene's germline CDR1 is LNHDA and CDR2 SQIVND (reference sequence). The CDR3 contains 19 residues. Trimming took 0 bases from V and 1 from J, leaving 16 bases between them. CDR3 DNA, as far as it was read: TGTGCCAGTAGTATAGATTATTTGCGTGAGGGTTCTGGGGCCAACGTC. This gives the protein CASSIDYLREGSGANV. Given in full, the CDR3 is CASSIDYLREGSGANVLTF. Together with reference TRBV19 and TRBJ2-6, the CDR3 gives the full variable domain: DGGITQSPKYLFRKEGQNVTLSCEQNLNHDAMYWYRQDPGQGLRLIYYSQIVNDFQKGDIAEGYSVSREKKESFPLTVTSAQKNPTAFYLCASSIDYLREGSGANVLTFGAGSRLTVL.

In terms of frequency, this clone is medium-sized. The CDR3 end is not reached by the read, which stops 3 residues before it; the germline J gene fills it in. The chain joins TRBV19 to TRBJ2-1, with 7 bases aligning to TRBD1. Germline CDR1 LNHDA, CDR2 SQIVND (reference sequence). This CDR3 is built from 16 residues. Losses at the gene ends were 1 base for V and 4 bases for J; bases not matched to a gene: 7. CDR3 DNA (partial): TGTGCCAGTAGTATAGCGGGCAGGGGGTTGTACAATGAG. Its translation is CASSIAGRGLYNE. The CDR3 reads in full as CASSIAGRGLYNEQFF.

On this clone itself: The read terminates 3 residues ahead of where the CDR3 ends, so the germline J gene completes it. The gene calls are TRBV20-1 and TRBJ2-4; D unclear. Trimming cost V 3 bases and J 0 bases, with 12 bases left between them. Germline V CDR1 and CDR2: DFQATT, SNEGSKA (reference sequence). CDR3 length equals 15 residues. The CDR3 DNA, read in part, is TGCAGTGCTAGTGCTCGACAAAGAGCCAAAAACATT. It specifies CSASARQRAKNI. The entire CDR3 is CSASARQRAKNIQYF.

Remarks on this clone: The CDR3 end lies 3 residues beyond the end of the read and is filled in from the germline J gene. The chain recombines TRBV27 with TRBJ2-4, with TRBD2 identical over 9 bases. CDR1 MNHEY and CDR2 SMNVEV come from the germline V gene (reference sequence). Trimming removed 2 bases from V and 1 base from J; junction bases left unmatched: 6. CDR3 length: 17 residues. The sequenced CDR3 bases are TGTGCCAGCAGTTTAGGGGGCGGGAGGGGGGCCAAAAACATT. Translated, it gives CASSLGGGRGAKNI. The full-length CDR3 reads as CASSLGGGRGAKNIQYF.

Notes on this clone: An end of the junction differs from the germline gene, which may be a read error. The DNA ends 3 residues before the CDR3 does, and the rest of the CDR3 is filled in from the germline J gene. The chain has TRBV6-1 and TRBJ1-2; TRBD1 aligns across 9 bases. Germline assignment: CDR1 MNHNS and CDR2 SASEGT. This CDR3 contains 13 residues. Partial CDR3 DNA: TGTGCCGGCAGTGTCGGACAGGGGTATGGC. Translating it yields CAGSVGQGYG. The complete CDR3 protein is CAGSVGQGYGYTF.

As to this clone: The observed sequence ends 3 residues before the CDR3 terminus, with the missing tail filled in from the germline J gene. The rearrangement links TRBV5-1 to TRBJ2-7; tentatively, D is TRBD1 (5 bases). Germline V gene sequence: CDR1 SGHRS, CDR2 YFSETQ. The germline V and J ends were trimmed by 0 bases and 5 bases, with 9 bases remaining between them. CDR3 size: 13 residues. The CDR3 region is CASSLGPGNEQYF. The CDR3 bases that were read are TGCGCCAGCAGCTTGGGGCCAGGGAACGAG.

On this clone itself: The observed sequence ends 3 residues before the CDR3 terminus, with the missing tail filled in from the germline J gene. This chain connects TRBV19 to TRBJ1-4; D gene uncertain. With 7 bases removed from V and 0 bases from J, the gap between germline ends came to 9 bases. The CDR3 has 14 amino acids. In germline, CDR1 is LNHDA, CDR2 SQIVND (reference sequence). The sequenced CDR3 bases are TGTGCCAGTAAGAGGGCAGCAACTAATGAAAAA. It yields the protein CASKRAATNEK. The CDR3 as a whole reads CASKRAATNEKLFF.